A single T cell receptor (beta chain) is shown here with its context. What this receptor recognizes is not known. No much larger clonotype is one base removed from it; base qualities were not supplied. The sample is drawn from a study of shared clonotypes between healthy human individuals (dated by TCRdb to 2020 to 2022). Looking at the study overall: The cohort comprised a couple of women and three men aged 18 to 49 years. For each donor, CD4 naive and CD4 memory were each run on three plates, CD8 naive on two plates, and CD8 memory on one plate. To estimate repertoire size and how much clonotype sharing occurs between individuals, the study deeply sequenced the blood TCR repertoires of five healthy adults. Libraries were prepared and TCR repertoires were sequenced by different laboratories using diverse techniques, in order to increase sequencing depth and limit assay-specific biases. Leukapheresis yielded between about 0.85 and 10 billion PBMCs per donor.

Donors were healthy HIV-negative adults with no recently reported acute infections or vaccinations. Every donor was a Caucasian adult living in Nashville, Tennessee, USA. CD4+ T cells were enriched by magnetic negative selection, after which naive cells were positively selected on CD45RA and the negative fraction was taken as the memory subset. After blood collection by leukapheresis, PBMCs were isolated using Ficoll-Histopaque density gradient centrifugation and then cryopreserved in the vapor phase of liquid nitrogen. Analytical flow cytometry was used to check the purity and quantity of each magnetically sorted T cell population. From each sorted fraction, genomic DNA was isolated and quantified by UV absorbance on a Nanodrop 2000c. TCR CDR3 regions were amplified from genomic DNA by multiplex PCR using the deep immunoSEQ assay. Genomic DNA extracted from each cell subset was distributed evenly over all wells of several immunoSEQ 96-well plates, and each plate served as one replicate. For sorted subsets, about 200 ng genomic DNA, equal to approximately 30,000 T cell genomes, was loaded into each replicate PCR. Purified libraries were measured with a Qubit 3.0 fluorometer, size-checked on a Bioanalyzer 2100, and measured again with the KAPA Library Quantification kit. Each immunoSEQ 96-well plate was sequenced on its own single-read 150-cycle Illumina NextSeq 550 flow cell. Per the source publication's procedure: Because only junctional sequences without quality scores were contained in the immunoSEQ output, filtering matching that applied to full-length reads could not be performed. Sequences were annotated with PyIR, a Python wrapper for IgBLAST v1.9, and V/J genes and CDR3 were assigned using IMGT germline references. Reads with weak V/J assignments (E-value above 1e-6), missing CDR3, stop codons, out-of-frame junctions, or ambiguous translated residues were removed. V3J clonotypes were defined by identical inferred V gene, J gene, and CDR3 amino acid sequence. Percentage overlap between repertoires was computed as shared unique clonotypes divided by the size of the smaller repertoire. Three approaches were used to assess repertoire richness: RTK rarefaction, the Chao1 estimator, and Recon v2.1 estimates of unobserved clonotypes. For all TCRbeta clonotypes obtained by the gDNA method from several donors, generation probabilities were computed with OLGA. TCRdb carries this immuneACCESS record with in-frame sequences only. Its versions omit some clonotypes, under half of them owing to an unresolved V gene in the studies checked, with the rest unexplained. V and J calls and clone size follow that table, whereas D and trimming were derived from the DNA. In this sample the table shows hundreds of thousands of clones, 90% to 97% of which occur a single time. 0.06% of the sample belongs to the ten largest clones.

Measured from the cysteine to the phenylalanine, the CDR3 is 16 residues long. Here the CDR3 DNA is all that survives: 48 bases in frame from base 1. CDR1 and CDR2 were assigned from the germline V gene as SGHAT and FQNNGV. V is pruned by 5 bases and J by 0 bases, leaving 7 bases of the junction without a gene match. Overall study results and their limits: The small number of donors limited the genetic and exposure-history diversity represented. Sharing across a handful of donors was observed for around 4.8% of naive CD4, under 4% of naive CD8, roughly 2.4% of memory CD4, and about 0.38% of memory CD8 clonotypes. Only blood was sampled, and tissue TCR repertoires likely differ from those in blood. Incomplete sequencing was indicated by rarefaction of sorted-subset datasets, despite the large sequencing depth. Based on pairwise subsampling, the degree of clonotype sharing among donors was expected to be affected by sequencing depth. Larger estimated clonotype richness was generally found for naive subsets than for memory subsets. Clonotypes shared by all four sorted-subset donors showed higher generation probabilities than non-shared clonotypes.

Material: naive CD4+ T cells sorted from blood. Reading the label with the study, this specimen's cell subset or site is: CD45RA+ positively selected. The source of this sequence is a woman in her thirties in good health. Recombination connected TRBV11-2 to TRBJ2-7, and 10 junction bases match TRBD2. The CDR3 reads as follows: CASSLLAGEGSYEQYF. The DNA sequence follows: TGTGCCAGCAGCCTCCTAGCGGGAGAAGGCTCCTACGAGCAGTACTTC. Here the CDR3 is joined to the reference TRBV11-2 and TRBJ2-7 genes, and the full variable domain is: EAGVAQSPRYKIIEKRQSVAFWCNPISGHATLYWYQQILGQGPKLLIQFQNNGVVDDSQLPKDRFSAERLKGVDSTLKIQPAKLEDSAVYLCASSLLAGEGSYEQYFGPGTRLTVT.